What follows describes a single T cell receptor beta chain. Specified treatment: preoperative locoregional IRX-2 cytokine immunotherapy. Samples came from a phase Ib trial of preoperative locoregional IRX-2 cytokine immunotherapy. Generated by immunoSEQ multiplex PCR, the TCRdb table keeps only in-frame clones and is missing some. The data contain 25,000 to 30,000 clones, 82% of them singletons. The record originates from a study of preoperative IRX-2 immunotherapy in early breast cancer. J lost 6 bases, V lost 3 bases, and 9 bases had no gene match. Germline lookup yields CDR1 LNHNV and CDR2 YYDKDF (reference sequence). The CDR3 has 16 amino acids.

This TCR was sampled from a human donor with breast cancer. V and J are TRBV15 and TRBJ2-1; TRBD2 matches 9 bases. This material was acquired from a patient treated with IRX-2 immunotherapy. The DNA of the CDR3 is TGTGCCACCAGCAGGGGAGGGTCTAGCGGGGTCAATGAGCAGTTCTTC. Residues: CATSRGGSSGVNEQFF. Using reference TRBV15 and TRBJ2-1 for the parts outside the CDR3, the full variable domain is DAMVIQNPRYQVTQFGKPVTLSCSQTLNHNVMYWYQQKSSQAPKLLFHYYDKDFNNEADTPDNFQSRRPNTSFCFLDIRSPGLGDTAMYLCATSRGGSSGVNEQFFGPGTRLTVL.